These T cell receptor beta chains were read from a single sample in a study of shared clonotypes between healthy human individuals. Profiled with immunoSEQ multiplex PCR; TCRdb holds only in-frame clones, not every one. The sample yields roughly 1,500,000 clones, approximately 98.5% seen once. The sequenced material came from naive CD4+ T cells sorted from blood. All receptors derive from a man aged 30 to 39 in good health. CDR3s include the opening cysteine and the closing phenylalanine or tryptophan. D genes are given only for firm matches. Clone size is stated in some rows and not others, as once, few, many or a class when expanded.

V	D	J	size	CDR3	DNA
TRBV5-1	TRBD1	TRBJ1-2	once	CASSPSGTGAYGYTF	TGCGCCAGCAGCCCGTCCGGGACAGGCGCCTATGGCTACACCTTC
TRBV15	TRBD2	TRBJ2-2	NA	CATSRDRAGVVGGELFF	TGTGCCACCAGCAGAGATCGAGCGGGAGTTGTGGGCGGGGAGCTGTTTTTT
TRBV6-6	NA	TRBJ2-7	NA	CASNPTGQPYEQYF	TGTGCCAGCAACCCCACGGGGCAGCCCTACGAGCAGTACTTC
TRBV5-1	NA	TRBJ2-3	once	CASSLTLGGPDTQYF	TGCGCCAGCAGCCTTACCCTCGGGGGGCCAGATACGCAGTATTTT
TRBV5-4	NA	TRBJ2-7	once	CASSLGPAGREQYF	TGTGCCAGCAGCTTGGGACCGGCAGGGCGCGAGCAGTACTTC
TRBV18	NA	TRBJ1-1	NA	CASSRQGSSGLNTEAFF	TGTGCCAGCTCTCGTCAAGGCAGTTCGGGCTTGAACACTGAAGCTTTCTTT
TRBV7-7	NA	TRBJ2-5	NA	CASSPPGRETQYF	TGTGCTAGCAGCCCCCCAGGGAGAGAGACCCAGTACTTC
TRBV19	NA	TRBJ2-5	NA	CASSSGWGTLPETQYF	TGTGCCAGTAGTTCGGGTTGGGGAACTCTTCCCGAGACCCAGTACTTC
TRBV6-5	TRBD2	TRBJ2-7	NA	CASSYRGEMGYEQYF	TGTGCCAGCAGTTACCGGGGGGAAATGGGGTACGAGCAGTACTTC
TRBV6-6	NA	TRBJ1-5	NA	CASSYTSASQPQHF	TGTGCCAGCAGTTACACCTCGGCCTCTCAGCCCCAGCATTTT
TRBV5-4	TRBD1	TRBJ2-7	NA	CASSAGTGVSEQYF	TGTGCCAGCAGCGCCGGGACAGGGGTTAGCGAGCAGTACTTC
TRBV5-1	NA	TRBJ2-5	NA	CASRGASYQETQYF	TGCGCCAGCAGAGGGGCCAGCTACCAAGAGACCCAGTACTTC
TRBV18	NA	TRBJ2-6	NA	CASSPGYSGANVLTF	TGTGCCAGCTCACCAGGATACTCTGGGGCCAACGTCCTGACTTTC
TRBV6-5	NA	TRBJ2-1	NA	CASSYSGQSSYNEQFF	TGTGCCAGCAGTTACTCTGGACAGAGCTCCTACAATGAGCAGTTCTTC
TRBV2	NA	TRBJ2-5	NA	CASRVRGTEGTQYF	TGTGCCAGCAGGGTTAGAGGGACCGAAGGGACCCAGTACTTC
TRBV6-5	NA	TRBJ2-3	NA	CASSYLGETDTQYF	TGTGCCAGCAGTTACCTAGGGGAAACAGATACGCAGTATTTT
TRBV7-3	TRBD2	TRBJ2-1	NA	CASSLYLAGASYNEQFF	TGTGCCAGCAGCTTGTATTTAGCGGGAGCCTCCTACAATGAGCAGTTCTTC
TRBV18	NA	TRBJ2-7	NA	CASSQGPYEQYF	TGTGCCAGCTCACAGGGGCCTTACGAGCAGTACTTC
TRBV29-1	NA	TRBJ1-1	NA	CSVVVGLGTEAFF	TGCAGCGTTGTGGTGGGGTTGGGCACTGAAGCTTTCTTT
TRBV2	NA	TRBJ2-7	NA	CASSESLASYEQYF	TGTGCCAGCAGTGAGTCGCTAGCATCCTACGAGCAGTACTTC
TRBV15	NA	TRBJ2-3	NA	CATSRVRGATDTQYF	TGTGCCACCAGCAGAGTAAGGGGTGCCACAGATACGCAGTATTTT
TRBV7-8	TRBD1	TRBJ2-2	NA	CASSPRTGLTTGELFF	TGTGCCAGCAGCCCCCGGACAGGGCTAACTACCGGGGAGCTGTTTTTT
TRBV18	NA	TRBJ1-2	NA	CASQPGGTSNFGYTF	TGTGCCAGCCAACCGGGGGGGACGTCTAATTTTGGCTACACCTTC
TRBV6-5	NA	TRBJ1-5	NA	CASSSQPGGGNQPQHF	TGTGCCAGCAGTTCCCAGCCGGGTGGGGGCAATCAGCCCCAGCATTTT
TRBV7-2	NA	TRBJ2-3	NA	CASSFTSPRASTDTQYF	TGTGCCAGCAGCTTTACGTCACCCCGGGCAAGCACAGATACGCAGTATTTT
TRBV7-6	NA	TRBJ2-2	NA	CASSQPGSTGELFF	TGTGCCAGCAGCCAGCCGGGATCCACCGGGGAGCTGTTTTTT
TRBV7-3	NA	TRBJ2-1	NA	CASSAGLLSYNEQFF	TGTGCCAGCAGCGCGGGACTCCTCTCCTACAATGAGCAGTTCTTC
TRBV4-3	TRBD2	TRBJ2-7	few	CASSQVLRGGEQYF	TGCGCCAGCAGCCAAGTCCTGCGGGGGGGCGAGCAGTACTTC
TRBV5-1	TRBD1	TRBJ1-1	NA	CAKPGTGGHTEAFF	TGCGCCAAGCCCGGGACAGGGGGACACACTGAAGCTTTCTTT
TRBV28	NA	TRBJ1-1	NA	CASSLIPGLTNTEAFF	TGTGCCAGCAGTTTAATCCCGGGACTGACGAACACTGAAGCTTTCTTT
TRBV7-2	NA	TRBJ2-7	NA	CASSLHYEQYF	TGTGCCAGCAGCTTACACTACGAGCAGTACTTC
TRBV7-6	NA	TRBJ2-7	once	CASSSRDISYEQYF	TGTGCCAGCAGCAGCCGGGACATTAGTTACGAGCAGTACTTC
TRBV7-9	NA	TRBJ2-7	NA	CASSLGGDAGGVQYF	TGTGCCAGCAGCTTAGGGGGGGACGCCGGTGGCGTGCAGTACTTC
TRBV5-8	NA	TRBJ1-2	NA	CASGRAIEGYTF	TGTGCCAGCGGAAGGGCCATCGAGGGCTACACCTTC
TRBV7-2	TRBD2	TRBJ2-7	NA	CASRPGLVLTYEQYF	TGTGCCAGCAGACCCGGACTAGTCCTAACCTACGAGCAGTACTTC
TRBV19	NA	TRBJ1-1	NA	CASSISPGIGTEAFF	TGTGCCAGTAGTATCTCCCCGGGGATCGGAACTGAAGCTTTCTTT
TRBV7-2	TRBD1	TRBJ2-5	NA	CASSLGGGTGSQYF	TGTGCCAGCAGCTTAGGTGGAGGGACAGGGTCCCAGTACTTC